The 32 T cell receptor beta chains below all came from one sample that was sequenced in a study of blood T cells in healthy people across ages. With a J-beta primer mix and a sample-barcoded 5' primer, a second PCR ran roughly 6 to 11 cycles. TCRdb re-analysed the 5' RACE reads in MiXCR, keeping a single row per CDR3 protein. Of approximately 1.5 million distinct CDR3 sequences listed, about 31% were seen once; the top ten hold approximately 11%. What was sequenced was blood. Receptors were obtained from a woman younger than 45 in good health.

V usage is TRBV6-5 and J usage is TRBJ2-5; 10 nucleotides agree with TRBD2. Germline CDR1 is MNHEY and CDR2 is SVGAGI. V shed 5 bases and J 1 base; nucleotides not matched to a gene: 4. The CDR3 contains 15 residues. The DNA of the CDR3 is TGTGCCAGCAGTAGGACTAGCGGCCCCCAAGAGACCCAGTACTTC. It encodes CASSRTSGPQETQYF.

As for this clonotype: One junction end disagrees with the germline gene, perhaps due to a read error. V gene TRBV7-9 combines with J gene TRBJ2-3, with 8 bases identical to TRBD2. Germline CDR1 SEHNR, CDR2 FQNEAQ (reference sequence). CDR3 length: 15 residues. CDR3 loop: CTSSRLATSTDTQYF. In nucleotides, the CDR3 is TGTACCAGCAGCCGACTAGCGACAAGCACAGATACGCAGTATTTT.

This clonotype was detected only a few times. The chain uses TRBV5-1 and TRBJ2-3; the D is unclear. Trimming removed 4 bases from V and 0 bases from J, with 12 bases in between. This CDR3 is 15 amino acids long. Germline V CDR1 and CDR2: SGHRS, YFSETQ. CDR3: CASSPNHISTDTQYF. As DNA, the CDR3 is TGCGCCAGCAGCCCAAACCATATTAGCACAGATACGCAGTATTTT.

The chain recombines TRBV25-1 with TRBJ1-1; the D is unclear. Trimming cost V 9 bases and J 0 bases, with 14 bases left between them. This CDR3 is built from 14 residues. Germline V gene sequence: CDR1 MGHDK, CDR2 SYGVNS. CDR3 coding DNA: TGTGCCAGTTCGAAGGGCCTTCTGAACACTGAAGCTTTCTTT. This sequence encodes CASSKGLLNTEAFF.

The chain links TRBV30 to TRBJ2-7; no reliable D call. The CDR3 has 15 residues. Trimming stripped 0 bases from V and 3 bases from J, with 15 bases between. Germline V gene lookup returns CDR1 GTSNPN and CDR2 SVGIG (reference sequence). The CDR3 sequence is CAWSVLRGNVYEQYF. The CDR3 nucleotides are TGTGCCTGGAGTGTACTCCGCGGCAACGTCTACGAGCAGTACTTC. The full variable domain, with the rest looked up from reference TRBV30 and TRBJ2-7, is SQTIHQWPATLVQPVGSPLSLECTVEGTSNPNLYWYRQAAGRGLQLLFYSVGIGQISSEVPQNLSASRPQDRQFILSSKKLLLSDSGFYLCAWSVLRGNVYEQYFGPGTRLTVT.

Of note for this clonotype: One end of the junction does not line up with germline, which may come from a read error. CDR3 in DNA: TGCAGCTCCGGCACGCGGTATTTT. Encoded protein: CSSGTRYF. The chain has TRBV29-1 and TRBJ2-3; D gene unclear. Germline V gives CDR1 SQVTM, CDR2 ANQGSEA. This CDR3 contains 8 residues.

This clonotype was counted only a few times. The gene calls are TRBV5-1 and TRBJ2-1; weak D call: TRBD2 (7 bases). From germline, CDR1 is SGHRS and CDR2 YFSETQ. V lost 0 bases and J lost 5, with 15 bases in between. The CDR3 loop spans 16 amino acids. The CDR3 DNA is TGCGCCAGCAGCTTGGAGTCGGGGGGCTATGACAATGAGCAGTTCTTC. This sequence encodes CASSLESGGYDNEQFF.

This chain uses TRBV5-4 with TRBJ2-5; D not certain. Trimming left V 0 bases short and J 3 bases short, with 21 bases between. CDR1 SGHNT and CDR2 YYREEE come from the germline V gene (reference sequence). This CDR3 has 18 amino acids. The DNA of the CDR3 is TGTGCCAGCAGCTTGGTTGTAGTTGGCCAAAGAAAAAAAGAGACCCAGTACTTC. Its protein product is CASSLVVVGQRKKETQYF.

The CDR3 region is CASSPFPGGDTEAFF. CDR3 in DNA: TGTGCCAGCAGCCCTTTCCCCGGGGGGGACACTGAAGCTTTCTTT. J is TRBJ1-1 and V is TRBV7-3; D may be TRBD1 (5 bases). Trimming took 5 bases from V and 3 from J, leaving 16 bases between them. CDR1 and CDR2 (germline): SGHTA, FQGTGA. The CDR3 loop spans 15 amino acids.

This clonotype was seen a handful of times. The chain uses TRBV14 and TRBJ2-2, with TRBD2 matching over 10 bases. V lost 3 bases, J lost 4 bases, and 8 bases stayed unmatched. Germline CDR1 is SGHDN and CDR2 is FVKESK. The CDR3 has 17 residues. The DNA for the CDR3 is TGTGCCAGCAGCCACCCCCCTAGCGGGGGACCCACCGGGGAGCTGTTTTTT. Protein: CASSHPPSGGPTGELFF.

V gene TRBV27 combines with J gene TRBJ2-3, with no clear D. This CDR3 region has 15 residues. V dropped 5 bases and J dropped 0 bases, with 12 bases sitting between them. Germline-derived CDR1 and CDR2 are MNHEY and SMNVEV (reference sequence). The CDR3 is CASSPWISSTDTQYF. The CDR3 nucleotides are TGTGCCAGCAGTCCATGGATATCTAGCACAGATACGCAGTATTTT.

This chain joins TRBV6-1 and TRBJ2-7; D is tentatively TRBD1 or TRBD2 (5 bases each). Deletions cut 2 bases from V and 4 bases from J, with 15 bases between. The CDR3 consists of 15 residues. The germline V gene encodes CDR1 MNHNS and CDR2 SASEGT. The CDR3 loop is CASSELPGRYYEQYF. CDR3 nucleotide sequence: TGTGCCAGCAGTGAACTCCCGGGACGATATTACGAGCAGTACTTC.

Only a few counts were recorded for this clonotype. V gene TRBV7-9 combines with J gene TRBJ2-3; the D gene could be TRBD1 or TRBD2 (5 bases each). CDR1 is SEHNR and CDR2 is FQNEAQ in the germline V gene (reference sequence). The V gene lost 8 bases and the J gene lost 2 bases, with 14 bases spanning the gap. CDR3 length equals 14 residues. The DNA of the CDR3 is TGTGCCAGCTCTTCCGGGGACCTCACAGATACGCAGTATTTT. Amino acids: CASSSGDLTDTQYF.

This clonotype was counted at least ten times. The J gene is TRBJ2-1, the V gene TRBV20-1, with no clear D. Trimming shortened V by 7 bases and J by 9 bases, and 10 bases separated the two germline ends. CDR1 DFQATT and CDR2 SNEGSKA come from the germline V gene (reference sequence). The CDR3 covers 10 residues. This chain's CDR3 is CSGGTGEQFF. The CDR3 DNA is TGCAGTGGGGGAACGGGTGAGCAGTTCTTC.

This clonotype has only a few counts. The V and J genes are TRBV5-6 and TRBJ2-7; D possibly uses TRBD1 or TRBD2 (5 bases each). Germline assignment: CDR1 SGHDT and CDR2 YYEEEE. The CDR3 runs to 15 residues. Trimming pared 0 bases from V and 2 bases from J, leaving 12 bases between. For the CDR3, the DNA is TGTGCCAGCAGCTTGGAGGGACGGGACCCCTACGAGCAGTACTTC. Residues: CASSLEGRDPYEQYF.

The chain has TRBV5-5 and TRBJ2-1; TRBD1 might be the D (5 bases). Germline CDR1 and CDR2: SGHKS and YYEKEE (reference sequence). The CDR3 is 14 residues long. Deletions cut 0 bases from V and 4 bases from J, with 8 bases between. DNA of the CDR3: TGTGCCAGCAGCTTGGGACAGCGATACAATGAGCAGTTCTTC. Residues: CASSLGQRYNEQFF. Complete variable domain (other parts from reference TRBV5-5 and TRBJ2-1): DAGVTQSPTHLIKTRGQQVTLRCSPISGHKSVSWYQQVLGQGPQFIFQYYEKEERGRGNFPDRFSARQFPNYSSELNVNALLLGDSALYLCASSLGQRYNEQFFGPGTRLTVL.

This clonotype was picked up one time. The chain combines TRBV5-1 with TRBJ2-1, with D possibly TRBD2 on 5 matching bases. The CDR3 contains 15 residues. Per germline, CDR1 SGHRS and CDR2 YFSETQ. V was pared by 7 bases and J by 0 bases, with 14 bases between. CDR3 sequence: CASGKDGNSYNEQFF. CDR3 nucleotides: TGCGCCAGCGGAAAGGACGGGAACTCCTACAATGAGCAGTTCTTC.

The chain combines TRBV20-1 with TRBJ2-4; D is undetermined. The V and J ends lost 4 bases and 7 bases respectively, with 11 bases between them. The CDR3 sequence is 12 residues long. Germline CDR1 reads DFQATT; CDR2 reads SNEGSKA (reference sequence). This chain's CDR3 is CSANNVENIQYF. The CDR3 DNA reads as TGCAGTGCTAACAACGTCGAGAACATTCAGTACTTC.

The chain joins TRBV5-1 to TRBJ2-3, with D uncertain. Germline values: CDR1 SGHRS, CDR2 YFSETQ. Trimming took 2 bases from V and 4 from J, leaving 17 bases between them. The CDR3 is 16 amino acids. CDR3 region: CASSFLSAGRADTQYF. The CDR3 DNA reads TGCGCCAGCAGCTTCCTCAGCGCCGGACGGGCAGATACGCAGTATTTT.

The chain couples TRBV20-1 to TRBJ2-1; 10 bases map to TRBD2. The CDR3 runs 14 residues. The ends lost 2 bases at V and 7 bases at J; junction bases unmatched: 5. Germline-derived CDR1 and CDR2 are DFQATT and SNEGSKA (reference sequence). The CDR3 DNA reads as TGCAGTGCTAGAATAGCGGGAGGTGAGAATGAGCAGTTCTTC. Translated, it gives CSARIAGGENEQFF.

The CDR3 loop is CASSAGGGINTQYF. DNA of the CDR3: TGTGCCAGCAGCGCTGGGGGGGGCATTAATACGCAGTATTTT. The chain recombines TRBV9 with TRBJ2-3; D may be TRBD2 (7 bases). There are 14 residues in the CDR3. Trimming stripped 3 bases from V and 7 bases from J, with 15 bases between. Germline lookup yields CDR1 SGDLS and CDR2 YYNGEE.

This clonotype was recorded a few times. Since a much larger clone is just one base distant, this may be a read error. The CDR3 sequence is CSVEEAGMGETQYF. The DNA of the CDR3 is TGCAGCGTTGAGGAGGCGGGAATGGGGGAGACCCAGTACTTC. The rearrangement joins TRBV29-1 to TRBJ2-5; the D gene is possibly TRBD2 (6 bases). The length of the CDR3 is 14 residues. From germline, CDR1 is SQVTM and CDR2 ANQGSEA. V gave up 3 bases and J gave up 5 bases, with 16 bases separating them. Variable domain in full (rest from reference TRBV29-1 and TRBJ2-5): SAVISQKPSRDICQRGTSLTIQCQVDSQVTMMFWYRQQPGQSLTLIATANQGSEATYESGFVIDKFPISRPNLTFSTLTVSNMSPEDSSIYLCSVEEAGMGETQYFGPGTRLLVL.

This chain uses TRBV4-1 with TRBJ1-5; 10 bases are a match to TRBD1. CDR1 is MGHRA, CDR2 YSYEKL, per germline. This CDR3 has 15 amino acids. Trimming removed 3 bases from V and 6 bases from J; junction bases left unmatched: 5. The CDR3 region is CASSQLDRGLQPQHF. CDR3 nucleotide sequence: TGCGCCAGCAGCCAGCTCGACAGGGGGCTTCAGCCCCAGCATTTT.

The chain recombines TRBV10-2 with TRBJ2-1; D remains unclear. Germline CDR1 WSHSY, CDR2 SAAADI. This CDR3 is 12 amino acids long. V was shortened by 4 bases and J by 6 bases, with 7 bases between the two germline ends. The CDR3 region has the DNA TGCGCCAGCAGTGTTGGCTGCAATGAGCAGTTCTTC. Translating it yields CASSVGCNEQFF.

This clonotype has more than one count but fewer than ten. The chain couples TRBV3-1 to TRBJ2-3; D not certain. This CDR3 contains 14 residues. Germline V gene data show CDR1 as LGHDT and CDR2 as YNNKEL (reference sequence). Trimming removed 3 bases at V and 2 bases at J, with 9 bases between. CDR3 sequence reads: CASSQSDITDTQYF. CDR3 coding DNA: TGTGCCAGCAGCCAGTCCGACATCACAGATACGCAGTATTTT.

The chain employs TRBV20-1 and TRBJ2-3; D possibly corresponds to TRBD2 (7 bases). The CDR3 has 16 amino acids. The V gene's germline CDR1 is DFQATT and CDR2 SNEGSKA (reference sequence). Trimming cost V 0 bases and J 0 bases, with 13 bases left between them. The CDR3 region has the DNA TGCAGTGCTAGAGAGCGGGGGCGACCTAGCACAGATACGCAGTATTTT. It encodes CSARERGRPSTDTQYF.

A few counts support this clonotype. This sequence joins TRBV7-2 and TRBJ2-5; possibly TRBD1 or TRBD2 for D (5 bases each). Germline assignment: CDR1 SGHTA and CDR2 FQGNSA. CDR3 length equals 14 residues. V lost 5 bases and J lost 0, with 10 bases in between. The CDR3 protein is CASSPLGHQETQYF. Written as DNA, the CDR3 is TGTGCCAGCAGCCCCCTGGGACACCAAGAGACCCAGTACTTC.

The chain joins TRBV5-1 to TRBJ1-4; D gene uncertain. Germline V gene data show CDR1 as SGHRS and CDR2 as YFSETQ. Trimming shortened V by 1 base and J by 8 bases, and 12 bases separated the two germline ends. CDR3 length: 14 amino acids. CDR3 residues: CASSLSPLLEKLFF. Written as DNA, the CDR3 is TGCGCCAGCAGCTTGTCCCCTTTGTTAGAAAAACTGTTTTTT.

There are a few counts of this clonotype. The chain is built from TRBV10-2 and TRBJ2-7, with 16 bases that match TRBD2. Germline V gene data show CDR1 as WSHSY and CDR2 as SAAADI. This CDR3 region has 17 residues. The V and J ends lost 6 bases and 0 bases, in that order; junction bases with no gene match: 5. The CDR3 protein is CASSGTSGRATSYEQYF. Written as DNA, the CDR3 is TGCGCCAGCAGCGGGACTAGCGGGAGGGCCACCTCCTACGAGCAGTACTTC.

This clonotype came up a few times. V usage is TRBV30 and J usage is TRBJ1-1; D is undetermined. Deletions cut 2 bases from V and 0 bases from J, with 13 bases between. The V gene's germline CDR1 is GTSNPN and CDR2 SVGIG (reference sequence). This CDR3 comprises 15 residues. This CDR3 reads CAWSKARTMNTEAFF. As DNA, the CDR3 is TGTGCCTGGAGTAAGGCCAGGACCATGAACACTGAAGCTTTCTTT.

This clonotype was seen many times. The V call is TRBV29-1, the J call TRBJ1-2, with 12 bases that match TRBD1. Germline CDR1 and CDR2: SQVTM and ANQGSEA. Trimming removed 7 bases from V and 2 bases from J; junction bases left unmatched: 5. The CDR3 has 14 amino acids. CDR3 loop: CSAAGQGANYGYTF. CDR3 nucleotides: TGCAGCGCCGCGGGACAGGGGGCGAACTATGGCTACACCTTC.

A remark on this clonotype: A read error may produce the germline difference seen at one junction end. This chain joins TRBV6-1 and TRBJ2-3, with D possibly being TRBD2 (6 bases). CDR3 length equals 15 residues. Germline V gene sequence: CDR1 MNHNS, CDR2 SASEGT. CDR3 protein: CASNARGSRIDAQYF. CDR3 bases: TGTGCCAGCAACGCGCGGGGCAGCAGGATAGATGCGCAGTATTTT.